This T cell receptor (beta chain) was recorded in a study of T cells expressing NK-cell markers. The germline CDR1 and CDR2 sequences are SGHTA and FQGNSA. The CDR3 is 16 amino acids. TCRdb re-called the 5' RACE reads and gives one entry per CDR3 protein, without DNA. Its clone listing holds 500,000 to 700,000 distinct CDR3 sequences. The sequence came from a man in his late teens or twenties in good health. The chain recombines TRBV7-2 with TRBJ2-2; TCRdb selects TRBD1, and the lack of DNA leaves this call unchecked. The sample consisted of blood T cells: a sorted CD56 or NKG2C T cell subset, CD4+ or CD8+ T cells, or bulk PBMC T cells (not recorded which). CDR3 sequence: CASSWTGTGPTGELFF.